A single sample is the source of the 30 T cell receptor beta chains below, sequenced in a study of blood T cell repertoires in COVID-19. Repertoires were generated with immunoSEQ multiplex PCR, while TCRdb's copy carries only in-frame clones and drops some. The repertoire holds 250,000 to 300,000 clones, 80% to 90% seen once, with 1.5% to 2% in the top ten. Sequenced: PBMCs or T cells enriched from blood (not recorded which). The receptors shown here come from a woman in her 50s who had recovered from COVID-19.

The rearrangement joins TRBV7-6 to TRBJ2-7, with TRBD2 matching over 13 bases. The CDR3 contains 16 residues. CDR1 SGHVS and CDR2 FNYEAQ come from the germline V gene. The trim removed 1 base at V and 4 bases at J, leaving 4 bases unmatched. The DNA for the CDR3 is TGTGCCAGCAGCTTAGGACTAGCGGGAGGTTCATACGAGCAGTACTTC. Encoded protein: CASSLGLAGGSYEQYF.

J is TRBJ2-3 and V is TRBV9; 9 bases align to TRBD2. The V gene end was trimmed by 4 bases and the J gene end by 3 bases; junction bases not matched to a gene: 9. CDR3 length: 16 amino acids. Germline CDR1 SGDLS, CDR2 YYNGEE. DNA of the CDR3: TGTGCCAGCAGCACCGGGACTAGCTCCGGTACAGATACGCAGTATTTT. Its protein product is CASSTGTSSGTDTQYF.

J is TRBJ1-6 and V is TRBV28; D not resolved. V was pared by 5 bases and J by 5 bases, with 16 bases between. This CDR3 is built from 16 residues. Germline V gene lookup returns CDR1 MDHEN and CDR2 SYDVKM. CDR3 coding DNA: TGTGCCAGCAGTCCCGAGGCGGCAGCGAATAATTCACCCCTCCACTTT. Its protein is CASSPEAAANNSPLHF.

This clone was seen only a few times. The chain carries TRBV5-8 and TRBJ1-1; the match to TRBD1 covers 10 bases. In germline, CDR1 is SGHTS, CDR2 YDEGEE. With 3 bases clipped from V and 11 bases from J, the junction kept 13 bases outside the gene matches. The CDR3 consists of 15 residues. The CDR3 is CASSSSTGGQFIAFF. CDR3 sequence (DNA): TGTGCCAGCAGCTCATCGACAGGGGGCCAATTTATCGCTTTCTTT.

The chain employs TRBV6-4 and TRBJ1-5; weak D call: TRBD1 (6 bases). The CDR3 sequence is 13 residues long. V shed 3 bases and J shed 6 bases, with 9 bases lying between them. Germline V gene lookup returns CDR1 MRHNA and CDR2 SNTAGT. The CDR3 here is CASSEQGGQPQHF. In nucleotides, the CDR3 is TGTGCCAGCAGTGAACAGGGTGGTCAGCCCCAGCATTTT.

As concerns this clone: Other DNA sequences from this sample encode an identical CDR3 as well. The gene calls are TRBV28 and TRBJ2-1, with TRBD1 identical over 7 bases. This CDR3 region has 14 residues. Germline lookup yields CDR1 MDHEN and CDR2 SYDVKM. The V gene end was trimmed by 2 bases and the J gene end by 4 bases; junction bases not matched to a gene: 2. In DNA, the CDR3 is TGTGCCAGCAGTTTAACAGGGGCATACAATGAGCAGTTCTTC. It yields the protein CASSLTGAYNEQFF.

The rearrangement links TRBV18 to TRBJ2-2, with 7 bases that match TRBD1. This CDR3 spans 15 amino acids. In germline, CDR1 is KGHSH, CDR2 LQKENI. The V gene end was trimmed by 2 bases and the J gene end by 5 bases; junction bases not matched to a gene: 5. The CDR3, as DNA: TGTGCCAGCTCACCAGTACTCAGGGGGACCGGGGAGCTGTTTTTT. This codes for CASSPVLRGTGELFF. Full variable domain (remainder filled in from reference TRBV18 and TRBJ2-2): NAGVMQNPRHLVRRRGQEARLRCSPMKGHSHVYWYRQLPEEGLKFMVYLQKENIIDESGMPKERFSAEFPKEGPSILRIQQVVRGDSAAYFCASSPVLRGTGELFFGEGSRLTVL.

About this clone: This same CDR3 is encoded by further DNA sequences in the sample. V and J are TRBV9 and TRBJ2-3; D uncertain. The germline gives CDR1 SGDLS, CDR2 YYNGEE. The CDR3 is 14 amino acids. The ends were cut back, 0 bases at V and 1 base at J, with 6 bases in the middle. The CDR3 DNA follows: TGTGCCAGCAGCGTAGCTTCAGGCACAGATACGCAGTATTTT. It is translated as CASSVASGTDTQYF.

The rearrangement links TRBV12-5 to TRBJ2-1, with no clear D. The germline CDR1 and CDR2 sequences are LGHNT and FRNRAP. Deletions cut 0 bases from V and 9 bases from J, with 9 bases between. This CDR3 comprises 13 residues. CDR3: CASGLVPRSEQFF. The CDR3 DNA reads as TGTGCTAGTGGTTTGGTTCCTAGATCTGAGCAGTTCTTC.

J is TRBJ1-1 and V is TRBV5-1; 8 bases fit TRBD1. In germline, CDR1 is SGHRS, CDR2 YFSETQ. V shed 5 bases and J 1 base; nucleotides not matched to a gene: 4. CDR3 size: 14 residues. CDR3 amino acids: CASSSGTGNTEAFF. CDR3 sequence (DNA): TGCGCCAGCAGTTCTGGGACAGGGAACACTGAAGCTTTCTTT.

The rearrangement joins TRBV21-1 to TRBJ2-1; the D call of TRBD1 is as the table states it, not checked on the DNA. TRBV21-1 is shown as a pseudogene. There are 13 residues in the CDR3. The CDR3 sequence is CARGTRGNNEQFF. CDR3 sequence (DNA): TGTGCCAGGGGGACACGGGGTAACAATGAGCAGTTCTTC.

V usage is TRBV27 and J usage is TRBJ1-2; D is possibly TRBD1 (5 bases). This CDR3 region has 14 residues. Between the trimmed V and J ends, which lost 4 bases and 5 bases, there was a span of 14 bases. The germline V gene has CDR1 MNHEY and CDR2 SMNVEV (reference sequence). This CDR3 is CASSSPRTLYGYTF. CDR3 DNA: TGTGCCAGCAGTTCCCCCCGGACACTATATGGCTACACCTTC.

The chain joins TRBV10-3 to TRBJ1-6; 7 positions agree with TRBD1. CDR3 length: 16 amino acids. Germline lookup yields CDR1 ENHRY and CDR2 SYGVKD. The V gene end was trimmed by 2 bases and the J gene end by 6 bases; junction bases not matched to a gene: 7. The CDR3 region is CAISERGDSFNSPLHF. Here the CDR3 DNA reads TGTGCCATCAGTGAGAGGGGGGACAGCTTTAATTCACCCCTCCACTTT.

This chain connects TRBV4-2 to TRBJ2-1; TRBD2 aligns across 8 bases. Trimming at V came to 4 bases and at J to 3 bases, leaving 8 bases not matched to a gene. Per the germline V gene, CDR1 is LGHNA and CDR2 is YNFKEQ. The CDR3 length is 16 residues. DNA of the CDR3: TGTGCCAGCAGCCCCAGGATAGCGGGAATCTACAATGAGCAGTTCTTC. Protein sequence: CASSPRIAGIYNEQFF.

The chain joins TRBV4-2 to TRBJ1-2, with D unresolved. Germline assignment: CDR1 LGHNA and CDR2 YNFKEQ. Trimming removed 0 bases from V and 1 base from J, with 12 bases in between. The CDR3 contains 16 residues. For the CDR3, the DNA is TGTGCCAGCAGCCAAGATAAGGCAGGATTTAACTATGGCTACACCTTC. It yields the protein CASSQDKAGFNYGYTF.

The V call is TRBV2, the J call TRBJ1-2; 7 bases fit TRBD1. The V segment lost 6 bases and the J segment 4 bases; nucleotides outside the gene matches: 2. The CDR3 totals 12 residues. Germline V gene data show CDR1 as SNHLY and CDR2 as FYNNEI. The CDR3 DNA follows: TGTGCCAGCAGCCGGGACAGCTATGGCTACACCTTC. Amino acid sequence: CASSRDSYGYTF. Full variable domain (missing parts from reference TRBV2 and TRBJ1-2): EPEVTQTPSHQVTQMGQEVILRCVPISNHLYFYWYRQILGQKVEFLVSFYNNEISEKSEIFDDQFSVERPDGSNFTLKIRSTKLEDSAMYFCASSRDSYGYTFGSGTRLTVV.

This clone was seen more than once but under ten times. The rearrangement uses TRBV28 and TRBJ1-1, with D possibly matching TRBD1 (6 bases). V was trimmed by 5 bases and J by 6 bases, leaving 34 bases between them. There are 20 residues in the CDR3. Germline-derived CDR1 and CDR2 are MDHEN and SYDVKM. This chain's CDR3 is CASSQPKDFGTPLKAAEAFF. CDR3 DNA sequence: TGTGCCAGCAGTCAACCCAAGGACTTCGGGACACCCCTAAAGGCTGCTGAAGCTTTCTTT.

The chain couples TRBV19 to TRBJ2-7, with 7 nucleotides matching TRBD1. The V segment lost 1 base and the J segment 2 bases; nucleotides outside the gene matches: 11. This CDR3 is built from 17 residues. Germline assignment: CDR1 LNHDA and CDR2 SQIVND (reference sequence). This CDR3 is CASSIVGDTGAPYEQYF. As DNA, the CDR3 is TGTGCCAGTAGTATAGTTGGGGACACAGGGGCCCCCTACGAGCAGTACTTC.

The chain carries TRBV4-1 and TRBJ2-7, with D possibly matching TRBD2 (7 bases). V lost 1 base and J 3 bases, leaving 13 bases between the germline ends. The length of the CDR3 is 15 residues. CDR1 and CDR2 (germline): MGHRA, YSYEKL. The CDR3 nucleotides are TGCGCCAGCAGCCAAGTGGGGGCGGGGGACTACGAGCAGTACTTC. Translating it yields CASSQVGAGDYEQYF.

The rearrangement uses TRBV7-2 and TRBJ1-1; D is unresolved. From germline, CDR1 is SGHTA and CDR2 FQGNSA. V lost 5 bases to trimming and J lost 2 bases, with 9 bases between them. This CDR3 spans 13 amino acids. The CDR3 region is CASSRTGNTEAFF. The CDR3 coding sequence is TGTGCCAGCAGCCGGACGGGAAACACTGAAGCTTTCTTT.

This clone was counted a single time. Distinct nucleotide sequences in the sample also encode this CDR3. V gene TRBV2 combines with J gene TRBJ2-1; 15 positions agree with TRBD2. This CDR3 has 13 residues. The J segment lost 6 bases and the V segment lost 9 bases, leaving 0 bases of the junction unmatched. In germline, CDR1 is SNHLY, CDR2 FYNNEI. The DNA for the CDR3 is TGTGCCAGGGGACTAGCGGGAGGCAATGAGCAGTTCTTC. Translated: CARGLAGGNEQFF.

The genes are TRBV28 and TRBJ1-3, with 8 bases fitting TRBD1. The J segment lost 2 bases and the V segment lost 6 bases, leaving 9 bases of the junction unmatched. Per germline, CDR1 MDHEN and CDR2 SYDVKM. The CDR3 has 16 amino acids. In nucleotides, the CDR3 is TGTGCCAGCAGCGTACCGGGACAGGTGGCTGGAAACACCATATATTTT. Its protein product is CASSVPGQVAGNTIYF.

The CDR3: CASSSQRPSGGYTF. The CDR3 nucleotides read TGTGCCAGCAGTTCCCAGCGACCCTCGGGGGGCTACACCTTC. This sequence joins TRBV6-5 and TRBJ1-2; D gene uncertain. V was pared by 4 bases and J by 8 bases, with 17 bases between. Per germline, CDR1 MNHEY and CDR2 SVGAGI. This CDR3 has 14 amino acids.

The gene calls are TRBV2 and TRBJ2-7; D gene uncertain. CDR1 SNHLY and CDR2 FYNNEI come from the germline V gene. This CDR3 contains 12 residues. Deletions cut 7 bases from V and 0 bases from J, with 7 bases between. The chain's CDR3 is CASKWSSYEQYF. The CDR3 DNA follows: TGTGCCAGCAAATGGAGCTCCTACGAGCAGTACTTC. Filled out from reference TRBV2 and TRBJ2-7, the complete variable domain reads EPEVTQTPSHQVTQMGQEVILRCVPISNHLYFYWYRQILGQKVEFLVSFYNNEISEKSEIFDDQFSVERPDGSNFTLKIRSTKLEDSAMYFCASKWSSYEQYFGPGTRLTVT.

This chain connects TRBV27 to TRBJ1-4; a possible D gene is TRBD1 (6 bases). Germline CDR1 MNHEY, CDR2 SMNVEV (reference sequence). This CDR3 is built from 15 residues. The V end lost 4 bases, the J end lost 3 bases, and 12 bases lay between the germline ends. This CDR3 is CASSSQGYANEKLFF. DNA of the CDR3: TGTGCCAGCAGTTCTCAGGGGTATGCTAATGAAAAACTGTTTTTT.

The chain carries TRBV5-4 and TRBJ2-4, with 10 bases that match TRBD1. The V and J ends lost 0 bases and 10 bases, in that order; junction bases with no gene match: 7. Germline V CDR1 and CDR2: SGHNT, YYREEE (reference sequence). CDR3 size: 15 residues. Written as DNA, the CDR3 is TGTGCCAGCAGCTTGGCCGGGACAGGGGCCGATATTCAGTACTTC. It translates to CASSLAGTGADIQYF.

The chain combines TRBV9 with TRBJ2-7; a possible D gene is TRBD1 (5 bases). The CDR3 runs 13 residues. CDR1 is SGDLS, CDR2 YYNGEE, per germline. V lost 3 bases and J lost 6, with 13 bases in between. The CDR3 protein is CASSGTGGSEQYF. The CDR3 DNA reads TGTGCCAGCAGCGGAACAGGTGGGTCCGAGCAGTACTTC. Drawing the rest from reference TRBV9 and TRBJ2-7, the complete variable domain is DSGVTQTPKHLITATGQRVTLRCSPRSGDLSVYWYQQSLDQGLQFLIQYYNGEERAKGNILERFSAQQFPDLHSELNLSSLELGDSALYFCASSGTGGSEQYFGPGTRLTVT.

V gene TRBV12-3 or TRBV12-4 combines with J gene TRBJ2-7; TRBD2 matches 9 bases. This CDR3 spans 11 amino acids. V gave up 4 bases and J gave up 9 bases; unmatched junction bases: 1. The CDR3 DNA follows: TGTGCCAGCAGTTCGCGGGAGGGGCAGTACTTC. Encoded protein: CASSSREGQYF.

The V call is TRBV6-6, the J call TRBJ1-1; D unresolved. The V end lost 5 bases, the J end lost 4 bases, and 20 bases lay between the germline ends. The CDR3 is 16 amino acids. Germline CDR1 is MNHNY and CDR2 is SVGAGI (reference sequence). The CDR3 here is CASSSGPSIMGTEAFF. The CDR3 DNA is TGTGCCAGCAGTAGCGGGCCTTCAATCATGGGCACTGAAGCTTTCTTT.

To note about this clone: This same CDR3 is encoded by further DNA sequences in the sample. The chain joins TRBV6-5 to TRBJ1-5, with 8 positions matching TRBD1. Trimming at V came to 5 bases and at J to 5 bases, leaving 2 bases not matched to a gene. The CDR3 spans 13 residues. Germline CDR1 reads MNHEY; CDR2 reads SVGAGI. CDR3 DNA: TGTGCCAGCAGTCCGGACAGGGATCAGCCCCAGCATTTT. Translation gives CASSPDRDQPQHF.